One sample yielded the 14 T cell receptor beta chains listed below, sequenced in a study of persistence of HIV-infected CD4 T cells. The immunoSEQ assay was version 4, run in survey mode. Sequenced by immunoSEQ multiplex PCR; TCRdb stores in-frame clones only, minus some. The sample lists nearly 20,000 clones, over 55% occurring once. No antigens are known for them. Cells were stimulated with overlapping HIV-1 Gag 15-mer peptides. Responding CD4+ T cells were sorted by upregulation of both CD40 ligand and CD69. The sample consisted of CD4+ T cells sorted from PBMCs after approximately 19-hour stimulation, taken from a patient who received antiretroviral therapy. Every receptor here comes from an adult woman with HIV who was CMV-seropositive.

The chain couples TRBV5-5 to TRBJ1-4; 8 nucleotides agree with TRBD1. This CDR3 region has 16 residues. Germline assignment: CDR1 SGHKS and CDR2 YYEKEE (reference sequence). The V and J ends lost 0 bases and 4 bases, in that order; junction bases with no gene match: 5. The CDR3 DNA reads TGTGCCAGCAGCTTGGGGTCGGGACAGGTTAATGAAAAACTGTTTTTT. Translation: CASSLGSGQVNEKLFF.

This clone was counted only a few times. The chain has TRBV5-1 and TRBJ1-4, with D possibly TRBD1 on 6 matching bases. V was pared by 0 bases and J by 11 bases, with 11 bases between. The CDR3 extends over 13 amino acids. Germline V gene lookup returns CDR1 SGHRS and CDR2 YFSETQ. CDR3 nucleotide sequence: TGCGCCAGCAGCTTGGTAGCAGGGGCGAAACTGTTTTTT. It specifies CASSLVAGAKLFF. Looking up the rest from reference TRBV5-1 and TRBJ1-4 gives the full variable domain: KAGVTQTPRYLIKTRGQQVTLSCSPISGHRSVSWYQQTPGQGLQFLFEYFSETQRNKGNFPGRFSGRQFSNSRSEMNVSTLELGDSALYLCASSLVAGAKLFFGSGTQLSVL.

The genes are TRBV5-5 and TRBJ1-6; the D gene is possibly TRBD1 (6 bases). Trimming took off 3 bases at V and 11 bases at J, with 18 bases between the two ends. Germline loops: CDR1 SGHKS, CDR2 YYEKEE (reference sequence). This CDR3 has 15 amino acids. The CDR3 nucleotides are TGTGCCAGCAGCTACCCGGGACACCAAATTCCACCCCTCCACTTT. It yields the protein CASSYPGHQIPPLHF.

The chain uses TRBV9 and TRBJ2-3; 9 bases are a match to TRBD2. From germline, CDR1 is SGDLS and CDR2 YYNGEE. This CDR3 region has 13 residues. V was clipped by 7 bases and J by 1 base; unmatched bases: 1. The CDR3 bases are TGTGCCAGCGGCGGGGGGGGCACAGATACGCAGTATTTT. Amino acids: CASGGGGTDTQYF.

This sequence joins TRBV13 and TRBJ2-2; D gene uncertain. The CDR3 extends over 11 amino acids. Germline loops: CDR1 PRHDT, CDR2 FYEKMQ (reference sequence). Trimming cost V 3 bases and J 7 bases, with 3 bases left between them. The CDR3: CASSFGGELFF. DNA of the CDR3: TGTGCCAGCAGCTTCGGCGGGGAGCTGTTTTTT.

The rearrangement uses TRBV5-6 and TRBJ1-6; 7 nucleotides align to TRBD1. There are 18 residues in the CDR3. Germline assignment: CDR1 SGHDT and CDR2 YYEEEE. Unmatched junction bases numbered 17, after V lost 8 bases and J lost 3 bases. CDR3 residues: CASTTTGQRLNYNSPLHF. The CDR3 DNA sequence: TGTGCCAGTACGACGACGGGACAGCGTTTGAACTATAATTCACCCCTCCACTTT.

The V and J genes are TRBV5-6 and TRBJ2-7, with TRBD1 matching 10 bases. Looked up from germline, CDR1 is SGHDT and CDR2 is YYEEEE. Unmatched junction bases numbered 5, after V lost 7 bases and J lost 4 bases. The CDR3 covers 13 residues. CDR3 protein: CASRRDRGYEQYF. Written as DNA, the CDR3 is TGTGCCAGCCGCCGGGACAGGGGTTACGAGCAGTACTTC.

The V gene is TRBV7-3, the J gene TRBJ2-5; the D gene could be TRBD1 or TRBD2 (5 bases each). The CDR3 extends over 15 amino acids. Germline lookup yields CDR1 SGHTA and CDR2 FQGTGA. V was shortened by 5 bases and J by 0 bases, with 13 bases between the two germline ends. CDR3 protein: CASSLNPGHQETQYF. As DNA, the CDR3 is TGTGCCAGCAGCCTCAATCCGGGACACCAAGAGACCCAGTACTTC. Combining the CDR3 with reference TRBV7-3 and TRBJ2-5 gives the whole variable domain GAGVSQTPSNKVTEKGKYVELRCDPISGHTALYWYRQSLGQGPEFLIYFQGTGAADDSGLPNDRFFAVRPEGSVSTLKIQRTERGDSAVYLCASSLNPGHQETQYFGPGTRLLVL.

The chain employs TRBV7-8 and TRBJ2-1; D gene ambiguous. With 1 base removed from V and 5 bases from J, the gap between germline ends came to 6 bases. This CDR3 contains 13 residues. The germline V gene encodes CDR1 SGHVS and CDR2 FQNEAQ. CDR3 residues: CASSLEWNNEQFF. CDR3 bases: TGTGCCAGCAGCTTAGAGTGGAACAATGAGCAGTTCTTC.

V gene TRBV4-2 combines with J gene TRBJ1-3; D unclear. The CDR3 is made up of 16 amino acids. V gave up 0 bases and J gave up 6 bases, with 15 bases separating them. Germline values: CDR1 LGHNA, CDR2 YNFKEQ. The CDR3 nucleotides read TGTGCCAGCAGCCAAGATGGCTGGATCGGAGCAAACACCATATATTTT. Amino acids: CASSQDGWIGANTIYF.

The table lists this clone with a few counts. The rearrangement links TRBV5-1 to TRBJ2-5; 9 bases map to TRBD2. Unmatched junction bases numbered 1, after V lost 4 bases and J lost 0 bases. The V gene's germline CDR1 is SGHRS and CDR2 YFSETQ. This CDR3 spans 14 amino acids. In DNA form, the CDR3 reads TGCGCCAGCAGCGCGGGGGGGGACCAAGAGACCCAGTACTTC. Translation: CASSAGGDQETQYF.

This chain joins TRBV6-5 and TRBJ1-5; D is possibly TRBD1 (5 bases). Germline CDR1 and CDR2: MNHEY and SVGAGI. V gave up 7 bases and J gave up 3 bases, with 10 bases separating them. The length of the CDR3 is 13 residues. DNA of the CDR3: TGTGCCAGCACGGAACAGGTCAATCAGCCCCAGCATTTT. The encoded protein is CASTEQVNQPQHF.

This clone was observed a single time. In nucleotides, the CDR3 is TGTGCCAGCTCACCATCAGGGGGCCTTTTCTTT. As protein: CASSPSGGLFF. V usage is TRBV18 and J usage is TRBJ1-1, with 8 bases fitting TRBD1. The CDR3 covers 11 residues. Germline-derived CDR1 and CDR2 are KGHSH and LQKENI. The trim removed 2 bases at V and 13 bases at J, leaving 3 bases unmatched.

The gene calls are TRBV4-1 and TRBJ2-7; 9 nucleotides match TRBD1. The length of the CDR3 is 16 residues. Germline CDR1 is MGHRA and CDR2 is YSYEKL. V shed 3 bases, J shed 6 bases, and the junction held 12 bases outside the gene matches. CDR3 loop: CASSQAQGAPGVEQYF. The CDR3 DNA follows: TGCGCCAGCAGCCAGGCACAGGGGGCGCCGGGAGTCGAGCAGTACTTC.